This T cell receptor (beta chain) appears in the sequencing data of a study of radiotherapy plus CTLA-4 blockade in lung cancer. Study context: Overall, roughly 18% of patients showed an objective response, while 31% attained disease control.

Worth noting for this clone: The sample contains more than one DNA sequence encoding this CDR3.

This CDR3 has 15 amino acids. Germline V lookup: CDR1 LNHNV, CDR2 YYDKDF (reference sequence). Trimming at V came to 1 base and at J to 5 bases, leaving 3 bases not matched to a gene. Some clones are missing from TCRdb's copy, which holds only in-frame ones; the method was immunoSEQ multiplex PCR. Of tens of thousands of clones in the sample, around 80% were seen once. This sequence originates from a human donor with non-small cell lung cancer who had a partial response to radiotherapy plus ipilimumab. This specimen consisted of peripheral blood, obtained from a patient treated with radiotherapy plus ipilimumab. This chain connects TRBV15 to TRBJ1-5; 9 bases line up with TRBD1. The CDR3 DNA is TGTGCCACCAGCAGAGGTACAGGGGGCGATCAGCCCCAGCATTTT. Protein sequence: CATSRGTGGDQPQHF.